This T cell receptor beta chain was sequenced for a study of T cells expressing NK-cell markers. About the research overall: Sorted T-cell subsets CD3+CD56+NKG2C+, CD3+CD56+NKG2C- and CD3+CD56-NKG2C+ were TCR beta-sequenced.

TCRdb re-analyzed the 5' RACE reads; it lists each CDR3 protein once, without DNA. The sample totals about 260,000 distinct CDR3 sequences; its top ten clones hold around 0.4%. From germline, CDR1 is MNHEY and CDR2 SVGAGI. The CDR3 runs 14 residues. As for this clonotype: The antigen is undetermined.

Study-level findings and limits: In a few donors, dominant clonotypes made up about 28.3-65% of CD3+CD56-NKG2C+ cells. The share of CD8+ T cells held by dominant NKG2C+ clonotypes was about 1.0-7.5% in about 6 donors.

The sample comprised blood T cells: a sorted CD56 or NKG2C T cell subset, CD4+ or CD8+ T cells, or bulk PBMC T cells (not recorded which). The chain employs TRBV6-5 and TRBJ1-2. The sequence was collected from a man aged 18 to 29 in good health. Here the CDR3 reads CASSYLGIDYGYTF.